The 10 T cell receptor beta chains below were found in one sample sequenced in a study of cytomegalovirus exposure and HLA in healthy donors. Some clones are missing from TCRdb's copy, which holds only in-frame ones; the method was immunoSEQ multiplex PCR. The table lists around 240,000 clones, around 87% of them singletons. The sample taken for sequencing was PBMCs. The receptors were gathered from a woman aged 18-35 years in good health and CMV-seronegative.

This clone was seen once. The V gene is TRBV11-2, the J gene TRBJ2-7; TRBD1 is a possible D gene (6 bases). The ends were cut back, 5 bases at V and 4 bases at J, with 18 bases in the middle. This CDR3 has 15 residues. Germline V gene sequence: CDR1 SGHAT, CDR2 FQNNGV. The CDR3 region has the DNA TGTGCCAGCAGCCCCCTCAGGGGTCGGGATTACGAGCAGTACTTC. Residues: CASSPLRGRDYEQYF.

The chain uses TRBV7-6 and TRBJ1-6; D remains unclear. Trimming pared 1 base from V and 9 bases from J, leaving 7 bases between. Germline V CDR1 and CDR2: SGHVS, FNYEAQ. The CDR3 contains 13 residues. Here the CDR3 reads CASSLGTSSPLHF. Written as DNA, the CDR3 is TGTGCCAGCAGCTTAGGAACGAGTTCACCCCTCCACTTT.

Worth noting for this clone: Other DNA sequences in the sample encode the same CDR3. This rearrangement joins TRBV19 to TRBJ1-1, with a possible D match to TRBD1 (5 bases). Germline V CDR1 and CDR2: LNHDA, SQIVND (reference sequence). The V end was cut by 3 bases, the J end by 1 base, with 6 bases between. This CDR3 spans 13 amino acids. The CDR3 loop reads CASSIGQNTEAFF. The CDR3 DNA is TGTGCCAGTAGTATTGGACAGAACACTGAAGCTTTCTTT.

CDR3 coding DNA: TGTGCCAGCAGTTTAGGGGGACTCTCTGGAAACACCATATATTTT. Translation gives CASSLGGLSGNTIYF. The chain combines TRBV27 with TRBJ1-3; TRBD1 might be the D (5 bases). CDR3 length equals 15 residues. CDR1 is MNHEY, CDR2 SMNVEV, per germline (reference sequence). The V gene lost 2 bases and the J gene lost 0 bases, with 8 bases spanning the gap.

This chain uses TRBV27 with TRBJ1-1, with D possibly matching TRBD1 (5 bases). CDR3 length equals 15 residues. Germline CDR1 and CDR2: MNHEY and SMNVEV (reference sequence). V was clipped by 7 bases and J by 6 bases, with 21 bases between them. The CDR3 region has the DNA TGTGCCAGCACCCGACTCCCAAGGTCGGGGGCTGAAGCTTTCTTT. Its translation: CASTRLPRSGAEAFF.

This clone came up a few times. The chain links TRBV28 to TRBJ1-4, with 9 bases matching TRBD1. In germline, CDR1 is MDHEN, CDR2 SYDVKM. This CDR3 region has 15 residues. With 5 bases clipped from V and 8 bases from J, the junction kept 9 bases outside the gene matches. In DNA, the CDR3 is TGTGCCAGCAGTCTCAGACAGGGGGATTTAGAAAAACTGTTTTTT. Amino acids: CASSLRQGDLEKLFF.

This sequence joins TRBV9 and TRBJ2-1, with 7 bases that match TRBD1. The CDR3 contains 16 residues. J lost 1 base, V lost 3 bases, and 7 bases had no gene match. Germline loops: CDR1 SGDLS, CDR2 YYNGEE. The CDR3 sequence: CASSAKGQKSYNEQFF. CDR3 DNA: TGTGCCAGCAGCGCTAAGGGACAGAAATCCTACAATGAGCAGTTCTTC.

V is TRBV9 and J is TRBJ2-5; weak D call: TRBD1 (5 bases). The CDR3 length is 15 residues. Germline lookup yields CDR1 SGDLS and CDR2 YYNGEE. Trimming cost V 0 bases and J 1 base, with 10 bases left between them. CDR3 sequence: CASSVAGDSQETQYF. The CDR3 bases are TGTGCCAGCAGCGTAGCTGGTGACAGCCAAGAGACCCAGTACTTC.

The rearrangement links TRBV11-2 to TRBJ2-7; no reliable D call. V was shortened by 0 bases and J by 0 bases, with 12 bases between the two germline ends. The length of the CDR3 is 16 residues. Germline CDR1 is SGHAT and CDR2 is FQNNGV. The chain's CDR3 is CASSLDSGSFSYEQYF. DNA of the CDR3: TGTGCCAGCAGCTTAGATTCCGGGTCTTTCTCCTACGAGCAGTACTTC. Looking up the rest from reference TRBV11-2 and TRBJ2-7 gives the full variable domain: EAGVAQSPRYKIIEKRQSVAFWCNPISGHATLYWYQQILGQGPKLLIQFQNNGVVDDSQLPKDRFSAERLKGVDSTLKIQPAKLEDSAVYLCASSLDSGSFSYEQYFGPGTRLTVT.

V is TRBV7-8 and J is TRBJ1-5; no clear D gene. V lost 8 bases and J 7 bases, leaving 21 bases between the germline ends. Per germline, CDR1 SGHVS and CDR2 FQNEAQ. The CDR3 spans 15 residues. The chain's CDR3 is CASALGVAPDQPQHF. CDR3 bases: TGTGCCAGCGCCCTCGGGGTGGCACCCGACCAGCCCCAGCATTTT.